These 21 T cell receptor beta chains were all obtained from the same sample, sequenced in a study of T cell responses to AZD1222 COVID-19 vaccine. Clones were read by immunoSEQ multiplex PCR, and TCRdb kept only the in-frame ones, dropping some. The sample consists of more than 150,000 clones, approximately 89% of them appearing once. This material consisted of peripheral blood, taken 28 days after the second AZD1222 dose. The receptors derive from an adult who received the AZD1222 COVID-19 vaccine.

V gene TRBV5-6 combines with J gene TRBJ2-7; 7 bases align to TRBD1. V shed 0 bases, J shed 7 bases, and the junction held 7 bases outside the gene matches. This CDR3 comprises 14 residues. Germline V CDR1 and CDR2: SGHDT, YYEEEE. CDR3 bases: TGTGCCAGCAGCTTGGTGGCGGCACAGGGGGAGCAGTACTTC. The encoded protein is CASSLVAAQGEQYF.

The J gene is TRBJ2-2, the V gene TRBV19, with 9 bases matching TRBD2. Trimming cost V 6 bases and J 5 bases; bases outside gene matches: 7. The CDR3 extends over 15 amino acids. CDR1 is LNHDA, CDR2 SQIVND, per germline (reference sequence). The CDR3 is CASRLSGSGTGELFF. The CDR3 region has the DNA TGTGCCAGTAGGCTTAGCGGGAGTGGGACCGGGGAGCTGTTTTTT.

The CDR3 DNA reads TGTGCCAGCAGCCCCGGGAGAGTCGCCTACGAGCAGTACTTC. Amino acid sequence: CASSPGRVAYEQYF. The chain employs TRBV7-2 and TRBJ2-7; D may be TRBD2 (6 bases). CDR1 is SGHTA, CDR2 FQGNSA, per germline. Trimming stripped 5 bases from V and 2 bases from J, with 13 bases between. CDR3 size: 14 residues.

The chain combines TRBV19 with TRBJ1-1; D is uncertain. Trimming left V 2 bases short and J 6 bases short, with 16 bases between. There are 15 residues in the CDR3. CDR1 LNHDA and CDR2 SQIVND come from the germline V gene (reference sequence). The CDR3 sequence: CASSIKVQRRAEAFF. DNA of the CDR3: TGTGCCAGTAGTATAAAGGTCCAAAGACGCGCTGAAGCTTTCTTT.

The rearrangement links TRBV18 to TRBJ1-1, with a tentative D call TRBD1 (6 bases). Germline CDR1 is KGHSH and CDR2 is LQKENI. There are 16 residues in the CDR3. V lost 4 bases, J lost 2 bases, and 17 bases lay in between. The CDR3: CASSRNRDYRNTEAFF. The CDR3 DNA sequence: TGTGCCAGCTCACGCAACAGGGATTATCGCAACACTGAAGCTTTCTTT. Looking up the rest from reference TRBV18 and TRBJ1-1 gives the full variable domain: NAGVMQNPRHLVRRRGQEARLRCSPMKGHSHVYWYRQLPEEGLKFMVYLQKENIIDESGMPKERFSAEFPKEGPSILRIQQVVRGDSAAYFCASSRNRDYRNTEAFFGQGTRLTVV.

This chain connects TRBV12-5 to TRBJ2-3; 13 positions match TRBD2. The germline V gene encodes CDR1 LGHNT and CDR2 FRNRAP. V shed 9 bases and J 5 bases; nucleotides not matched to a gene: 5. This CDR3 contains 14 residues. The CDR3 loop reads CASRLAGGGDTQYF. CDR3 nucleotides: TGTGCTAGCCGACTAGCGGGAGGTGGAGATACGCAGTATTTT.

CDR3 nucleotides: TGTGCCAGCAGCCGCCGGGCAGGGGGACAGGGGGATCCCGGAAACACCATATATTTT. Its protein is CASSRRAGGQGDPGNTIYF. The chain employs TRBV7-2 and TRBJ1-3; 11 nucleotides match TRBD1. V was clipped by 5 bases and J by 4 bases; unmatched bases: 16. Germline V lookup: CDR1 SGHTA, CDR2 FQGNSA. The CDR3 is 19 residues long.

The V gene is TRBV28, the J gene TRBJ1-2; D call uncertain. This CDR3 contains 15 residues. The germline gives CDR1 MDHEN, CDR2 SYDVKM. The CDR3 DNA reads TGTGCAGCAGGCCCGGGTGGGAGGACCTTCTATGGCTACACCTTC. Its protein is CAAGPGGRTFYGYTF.

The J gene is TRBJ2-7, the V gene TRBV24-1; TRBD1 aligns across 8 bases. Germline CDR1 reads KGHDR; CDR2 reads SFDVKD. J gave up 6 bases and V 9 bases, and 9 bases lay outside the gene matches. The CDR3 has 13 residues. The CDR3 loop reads CATRDRRDPEQYF. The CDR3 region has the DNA TGTGCCACCCGGGACAGGCGAGACCCCGAGCAGTACTTC.

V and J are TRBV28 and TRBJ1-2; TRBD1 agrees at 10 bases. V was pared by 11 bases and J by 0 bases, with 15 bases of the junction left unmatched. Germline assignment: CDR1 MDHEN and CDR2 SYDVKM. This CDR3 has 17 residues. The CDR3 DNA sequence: TGTGCCTCCCGCCCGGGGACAGGGGCTCCACCTAACTATGGCTACACCTTC. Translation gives CASRPGTGAPPNYGYTF.

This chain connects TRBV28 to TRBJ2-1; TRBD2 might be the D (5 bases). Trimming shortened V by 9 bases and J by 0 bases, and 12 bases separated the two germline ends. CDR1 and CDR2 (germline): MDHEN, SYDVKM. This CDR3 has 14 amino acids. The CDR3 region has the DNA TGTGCCAGTTGGGGAGCGACCTCCTACAATGAGCAGTTCTTC. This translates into CASWGATSYNEQFF.

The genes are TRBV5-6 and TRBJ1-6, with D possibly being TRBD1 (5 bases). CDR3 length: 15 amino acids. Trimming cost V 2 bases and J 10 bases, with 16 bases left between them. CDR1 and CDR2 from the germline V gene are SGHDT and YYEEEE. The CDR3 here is CASSFRGMLGSPLHF. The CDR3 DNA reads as TGTGCCAGCAGCTTCCGGGGCATGCTCGGATCACCCCTCCACTTT.

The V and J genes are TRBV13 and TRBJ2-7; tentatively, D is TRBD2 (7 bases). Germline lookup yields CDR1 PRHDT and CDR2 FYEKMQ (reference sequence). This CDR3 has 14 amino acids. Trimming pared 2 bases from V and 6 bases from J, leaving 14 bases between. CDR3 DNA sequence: TGTGCCAGCAGCTTATCCGGGGGGCGCCGCGAGCAGTACTTC. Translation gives CASSLSGGRREQYF.

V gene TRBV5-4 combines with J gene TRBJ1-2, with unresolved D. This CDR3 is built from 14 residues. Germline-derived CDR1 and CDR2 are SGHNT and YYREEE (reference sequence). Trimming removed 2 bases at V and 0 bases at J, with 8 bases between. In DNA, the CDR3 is TGTGCCAGCAGCTTAGTGGGAGCTAACTATGGCTACACCTTC. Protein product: CASSLVGANYGYTF.

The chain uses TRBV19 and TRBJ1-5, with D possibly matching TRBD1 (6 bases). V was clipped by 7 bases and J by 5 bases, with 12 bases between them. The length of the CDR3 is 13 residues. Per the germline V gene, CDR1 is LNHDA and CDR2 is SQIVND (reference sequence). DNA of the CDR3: TGTGCCAGTAACGCCCAGGGGTATCAGCCCCAGCATTTT. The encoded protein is CASNAQGYQPQHF.

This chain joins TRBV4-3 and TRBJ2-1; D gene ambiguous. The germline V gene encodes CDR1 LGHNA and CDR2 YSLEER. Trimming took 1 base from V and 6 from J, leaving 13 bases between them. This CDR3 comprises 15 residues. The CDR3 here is CASSQVLTPGNEQFF. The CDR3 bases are TGCGCCAGCAGCCAAGTGCTAACTCCCGGCAATGAGCAGTTCTTC.

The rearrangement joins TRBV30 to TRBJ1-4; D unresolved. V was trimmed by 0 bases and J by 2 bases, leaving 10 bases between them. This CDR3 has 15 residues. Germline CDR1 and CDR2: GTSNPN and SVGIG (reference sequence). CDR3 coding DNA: TGTGCCTGGAGTGTACTGAGGACTACTAATGAAAAACTGTTTTTT. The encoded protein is CAWSVLRTTNEKLFF.

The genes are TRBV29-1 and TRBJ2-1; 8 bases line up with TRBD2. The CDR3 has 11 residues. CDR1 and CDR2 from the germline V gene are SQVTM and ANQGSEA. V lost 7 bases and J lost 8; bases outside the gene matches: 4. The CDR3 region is CSGGLAYEQFF. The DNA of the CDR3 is TGCAGCGGTGGACTAGCCTATGAGCAGTTCTTC.

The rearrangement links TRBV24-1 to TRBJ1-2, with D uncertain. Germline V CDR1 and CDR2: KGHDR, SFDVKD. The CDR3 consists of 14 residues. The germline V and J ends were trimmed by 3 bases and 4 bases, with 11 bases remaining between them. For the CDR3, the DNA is TGTGCCACCAGTGATCGGACCCCCCCCTATGGCTACACCTTC. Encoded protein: CATSDRTPPYGYTF.

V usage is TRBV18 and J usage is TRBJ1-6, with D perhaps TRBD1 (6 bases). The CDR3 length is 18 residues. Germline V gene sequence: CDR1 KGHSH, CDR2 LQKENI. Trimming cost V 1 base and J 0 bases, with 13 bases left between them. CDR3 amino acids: CASSPQQGSRSYNSPLHF. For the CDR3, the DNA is TGTGCCAGCTCACCACAACAGGGCTCACGCTCCTATAATTCACCCCTCCACTTT. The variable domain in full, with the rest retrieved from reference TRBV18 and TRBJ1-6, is NAGVMQNPRHLVRRRGQEARLRCSPMKGHSHVYWYRQLPEEGLKFMVYLQKENIIDESGMPKERFSAEFPKEGPSILRIQQVVRGDSAAYFCASSPQQGSRSYNSPLHFGNGTRLTVT.

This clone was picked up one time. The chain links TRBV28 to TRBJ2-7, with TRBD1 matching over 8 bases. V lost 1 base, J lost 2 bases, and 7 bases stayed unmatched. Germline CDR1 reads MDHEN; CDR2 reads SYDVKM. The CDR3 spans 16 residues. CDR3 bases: TGTGCCAGCAGTTTATTACCGGGACAGGAGACCTACGAGCAGTACTTC. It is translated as CASSLLPGQETYEQYF.